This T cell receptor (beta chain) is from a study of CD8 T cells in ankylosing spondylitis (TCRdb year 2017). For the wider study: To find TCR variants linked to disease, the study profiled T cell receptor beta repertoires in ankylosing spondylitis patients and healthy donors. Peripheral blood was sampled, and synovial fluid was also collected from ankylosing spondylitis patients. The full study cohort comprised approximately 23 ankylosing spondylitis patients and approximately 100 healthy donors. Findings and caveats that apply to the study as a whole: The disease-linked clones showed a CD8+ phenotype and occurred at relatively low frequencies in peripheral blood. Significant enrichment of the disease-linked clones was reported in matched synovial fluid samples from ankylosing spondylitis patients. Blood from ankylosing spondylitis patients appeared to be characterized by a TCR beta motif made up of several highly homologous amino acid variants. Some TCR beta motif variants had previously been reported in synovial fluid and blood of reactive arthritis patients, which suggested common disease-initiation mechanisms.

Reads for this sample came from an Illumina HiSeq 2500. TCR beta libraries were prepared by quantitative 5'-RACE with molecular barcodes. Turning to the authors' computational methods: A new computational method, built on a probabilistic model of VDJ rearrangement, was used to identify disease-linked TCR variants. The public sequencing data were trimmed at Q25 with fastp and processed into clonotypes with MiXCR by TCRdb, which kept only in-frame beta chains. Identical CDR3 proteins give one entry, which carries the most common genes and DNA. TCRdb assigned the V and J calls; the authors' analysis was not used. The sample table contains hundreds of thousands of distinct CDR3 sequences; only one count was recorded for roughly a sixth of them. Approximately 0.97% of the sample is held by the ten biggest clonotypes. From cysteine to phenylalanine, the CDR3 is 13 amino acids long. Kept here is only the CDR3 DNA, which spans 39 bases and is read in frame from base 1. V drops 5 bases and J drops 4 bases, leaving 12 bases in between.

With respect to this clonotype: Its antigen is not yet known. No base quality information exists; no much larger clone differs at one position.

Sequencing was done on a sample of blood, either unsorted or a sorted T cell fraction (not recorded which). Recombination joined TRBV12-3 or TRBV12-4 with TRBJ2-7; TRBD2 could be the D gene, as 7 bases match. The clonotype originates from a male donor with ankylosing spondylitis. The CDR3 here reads CASSAGARYEQYF. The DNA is TGTGCCAGCAGTGCGGGGGCCCGATACGAGCAGTACTTC.